Following are 27 T cell receptor beta chains from one sample sequenced in a study of beta chain features in type 1 diabetes. Since all of the isolated RNA was reverse transcribed, expressed TCRB transcripts were what got sequenced. The table came from immunoSEQ multiplex PCR; TCRdb's copy has only in-frame clones and leaves some out. The data contain some 410,000 clones, approximately 10% of them singletons. Sequencing was done on a sample of naive CD4+ T cells from blood. Receptor source: a woman younger than 35 in good health.

J is TRBJ2-1 and V is TRBV14; possibly TRBD1 for D (6 bases). The CDR3 is 13 residues long. Germline V gives CDR1 SGHDN, CDR2 FVKESK. V dropped 0 bases and J dropped 8 bases, with 8 bases sitting between them. CDR3 residues: CASSQDRGHEQFF. Written as DNA, the CDR3 is TGTGCCAGCAGCCAAGACAGGGGTCATGAGCAGTTCTTC.

This clone was observed a few times. The J gene is TRBJ1-2, the V gene TRBV19; the D gene is possibly TRBD1 (5 bases). The germline V and J ends were trimmed by 3 bases and 2 bases, with 13 bases remaining between them. CDR1 is LNHDA and CDR2 is SQIVND in the germline V gene (reference sequence). This CDR3 contains 15 residues. The CDR3 is CASSILTGSNYGYTF. The DNA of the CDR3 is TGTGCCAGTAGTATTCTAACAGGAAGCAACTATGGCTACACCTTC.

This chain links TRBV25-1 with TRBJ2-5; the D gene is possibly TRBD2 (6 bases). Germline loops: CDR1 MGHDK, CDR2 SYGVNS. V lost 4 bases and J lost 7, with 16 bases in between. The CDR3 spans 14 residues. The CDR3: CASSAHTSTGTQYF. In DNA form, the CDR3 reads TGTGCCAGCAGTGCACACACTAGCACTGGGACCCAGTACTTC. Variable domain in full (rest from reference TRBV25-1 and TRBJ2-5): EADIYQTPRYLVIGTGKKITLECSQTMGHDKMYWYQQDPGMELHLIHYSYGVNSTEKGDLSSESTVSRIRTEHFPLTLESARPSHTSQYLCASSAHTSTGTQYFGPGTRLLVL.

The J gene is TRBJ1-1, the V gene TRBV4-3, with D perhaps matching TRBD1 (6 bases). The V end was cut by 1 base, the J end by 9 bases, with 15 bases between. Germline V gene sequence: CDR1 LGHNA, CDR2 YSLEER. This CDR3 spans 14 amino acids. The CDR3 sequence is CASSQGVQGIKAFF. CDR3 coding DNA: TGCGCCAGCAGCCAAGGGGTACAGGGAATTAAAGCTTTCTTT.

The chain is built from TRBV29-1 and TRBJ1-1; unclear D gene. Trimming took off 5 bases at V and 6 bases at J, with 10 bases between the two ends. The CDR3 extends over 11 amino acids. Germline V gene sequence: CDR1 SQVTM, CDR2 ANQGSEA. In DNA form, the CDR3 reads TGCAGCGTTTCCCTAAACGCTGAAGCTTTCTTT. Translation: CSVSLNAEAFF.

In this sample, this clone turned up a few times. This chain links TRBV4-1 with TRBJ2-5; 7 bases are a match to TRBD2. V was clipped by 3 bases and J by 3 bases; unmatched bases: 10. Germline V gene lookup returns CDR1 MGHRA and CDR2 YSYEKL. CDR3 length: 16 residues. CDR3 bases: TGCGCCAGCAGCCACCTAAAAGCGGGGTGGGAAGAGACCCAGTACTTC. Its protein product is CASSHLKAGWEETQYF.

This clone was recorded a few times. The chain uses TRBV9 and TRBJ2-5; D may correspond to TRBD1 or TRBD2 (5 bases each). The V end lost 3 bases, the J end lost 0 bases, and 12 bases lay between the germline ends. Germline CDR1 reads SGDLS; CDR2 reads YYNGEE. The CDR3 length is 15 residues. The CDR3 protein is CASSEGRLYQETQYF. DNA of the CDR3: TGTGCCAGCAGCGAGGGACGTTTGTACCAAGAGACCCAGTACTTC.

This clone was observed a handful of times. The gene calls are TRBV11-1 and TRBJ2-1; TRBD2 matches at 11 bases. This CDR3 has 15 residues. Germline V CDR1 and CDR2: SGHAT, FQDESV (reference sequence). V lost 3 bases, J lost 10 bases, and 8 bases stayed unmatched. The CDR3: CASSLTSGAAKEQFF. In DNA, the CDR3 is TGTGCCAGCAGCTTGACTAGCGGGGCCGCTAAGGAGCAGTTCTTC. Full variable domain (outside the CDR3, taken from reference TRBV11-1 and TRBJ2-1): EAEVAQSPRYKITEKSQAVAFWCDPISGHATLYWYRQILGQGPELLVQFQDESVVDDSQLPKDRFSAERLKGVDSTLKIQPAELGDSAMYLCASSLTSGAAKEQFFGPGTRLTVL.

Comment on this clone: The sample contains more than one DNA sequence encoding this CDR3. The chain couples TRBV9 to TRBJ2-1; unclear D gene. V lost 0 bases to trimming and J lost 8 bases, with 9 bases between them. The CDR3 has 13 amino acids. In germline, CDR1 is SGDLS, CDR2 YYNGEE. CDR3 sequence reads: CASSVAGGHEQFF. The CDR3 nucleotides read TGTGCCAGCAGCGTAGCCGGCGGTCATGAGCAGTTCTTC. The whole variable domain, remainder taken from reference TRBV9 and TRBJ2-1, is DSGVTQTPKHLITATGQRVTLRCSPRSGDLSVYWYQQSLDQGLQFLIQYYNGEERAKGNILERFSAQQFPDLHSELNLSSLELGDSALYFCASSVAGGHEQFFGPGTRLTVL.

This clone was detected a few times. The chain links TRBV18 to TRBJ2-6; possibly TRBD1 for D (5 bases). This CDR3 is 16 amino acids long. Trimming pared 1 base from V and 1 base from J, leaving 8 bases between. Germline-derived CDR1 and CDR2 are KGHSH and LQKENI. In DNA, the CDR3 is TGTGCCAGCTCACCACAATCAGGGTCTGGGGCCAACGTCCTGACTTTC. Its translation is CASSPQSGSGANVLTF.

This clone has only a few counts. The rearrangement uses TRBV29-1 and TRBJ2-6; no firm D call. CDR1 is SQVTM and CDR2 is ANQGSEA in the germline V gene. V dropped 4 bases and J dropped 1 base, with 8 bases sitting between them. This CDR3 comprises 14 residues. The CDR3, as DNA: TGCAGCGTTGCATGGGGTTCTGGGGCCAACGTCCTGACTTTC. Translated, it gives CSVAWGSGANVLTF. Filled out from reference TRBV29-1 and TRBJ2-6, the complete variable domain reads SAVISQKPSRDICQRGTSLTIQCQVDSQVTMMFWYRQQPGQSLTLIATANQGSEATYESGFVIDKFPISRPNLTFSTLTVSNMSPEDSSIYLCSVAWGSGANVLTFGAGSRLTVL.

This clone came up a few times. This chain links TRBV7-2 with TRBJ1-5; 7 nucleotides align to TRBD1. The CDR3 sequence is 15 residues long. Germline V gene lookup returns CDR1 SGHTA and CDR2 FQGNSA. The V and J ends lost 5 bases and 3 bases, in that order; junction bases with no gene match: 7. The CDR3 is CASSPTGQYNQPQHF. The CDR3 DNA reads TGTGCCAGCAGCCCGACGGGACAGTACAATCAGCCCCAGCATTTT.

This clone was observed a handful of times. The rearrangement links TRBV4-1 to TRBJ2-1, with 10 nucleotides matching TRBD2. The CDR3 contains 16 residues. CDR1 and CDR2 (germline): MGHRA, YSYEKL. Trimming cost V 1 base and J 9 bases; bases outside gene matches: 9. The chain's CDR3 is CASSQVGLAGESEQFF. The CDR3 nucleotides read TGCGCCAGCAGCCAAGTCGGGCTAGCGGGGGAGAGTGAGCAGTTCTTC.

V is TRBV4-3 and J is TRBJ2-7; D may match TRBD1 or TRBD2 (5 bases each). With 4 bases removed from V and 5 bases from J, the gap between germline ends came to 30 bases. Germline CDR1 LGHNA, CDR2 YSLEER. There are 19 residues in the CDR3. CDR3: CASSLLGPSWDGKGHEQYF. Written as DNA, the CDR3 is TGCGCCAGCAGCCTTCTAGGGCCTTCTTGGGACGGAAAAGGGCACGAGCAGTACTTC.

V gene TRBV28 combines with J gene TRBJ2-2; D call uncertain. Trimming took 0 bases from V and 2 from J, leaving 7 bases between them. The germline V gene encodes CDR1 MDHEN and CDR2 SYDVKM. The CDR3 totals 15 residues. The DNA for the CDR3 is TGTGCCAGCAGTTTATGGCAGCCAAACACCGGGGAGCTGTTTTTT. Translated, it gives CASSLWQPNTGELFF.

There are a few counts of this clone. The chain uses TRBV29-1 and TRBJ1-1, with D perhaps TRBD1 (5 bases). V was cut by 5 bases and J by 6 bases, with 19 bases left in between. This CDR3 is 14 amino acids long. Germline V gene sequence: CDR1 SQVTM, CDR2 ANQGSEA. This chain's CDR3 is CSVLSWGTHAEAFF. In DNA form, the CDR3 reads TGCAGCGTTCTCAGTTGGGGGACTCATGCTGAAGCTTTCTTT.

V and J are TRBV7-3 and TRBJ2-1; perhaps TRBD1 as D (5 bases). This CDR3 has 16 residues. V lost 2 bases to trimming and J lost 5 bases, with 16 bases between them. CDR1 is SGHTA and CDR2 is FQGTGA in the germline V gene. The CDR3 nucleotides read TGTGCCAGCAGCTTATTCGGTTCGGTAGGGGACAATGAGCAGTTCTTC. Translated: CASSLFGSVGDNEQFF.

J is TRBJ2-7 and V is TRBV3-1 (or the pseudogene TRBV3-2); D is uncertain. The germline V gene encodes CDR1 LGHDT and CDR2 YNNKEL (reference sequence). The ends were cut back, 6 bases at V and 5 bases at J, with 2 bases in the middle. This CDR3 has 9 amino acids. The CDR3 reads CASRHEQYV. For the CDR3, the DNA is TGTGCCAGCAGACACGAGCAGTACGTC.

The chain couples TRBV30 to TRBJ1-4; D remains unclear. V was shortened by 7 bases and J by 0 bases, with 15 bases between the two germline ends. CDR1 is GTSNPN, CDR2 SVGIG, per germline (reference sequence). The CDR3 loop spans 15 amino acids. The CDR3 spells CAYSPGSSTNEKLFF. The CDR3 DNA reads as TGTGCCTACTCCCCCGGGAGTTCAACTAATGAAAAACTGTTTTTT.

This chain uses TRBV5-6 with TRBJ1-5, with D unresolved. V dropped 5 bases and J dropped 0 bases, with 12 bases sitting between them. This CDR3 comprises 15 residues. Germline assignment: CDR1 SGHDT and CDR2 YYEEEE. The CDR3 loop reads CASSSIEYSNQPQHF. CDR3 nucleotides: TGTGCCAGCAGTTCCATCGAATATAGCAATCAGCCCCAGCATTTT.

This chain links TRBV7-3 with TRBJ2-5; D remains unclear. CDR1 and CDR2 (germline): SGHTA, FQGTGA. V dropped 2 bases and J dropped 1 base, with 8 bases sitting between them. CDR3 length: 14 amino acids. DNA for the CDR3: TGTGCCAGCAGCTTACAAGGAGCCCAAGAGACCCAGTACTTC. It translates to CASSLQGAQETQYF.

The genes are TRBV15 and TRBJ1-1, with D perhaps matching TRBD1 (5 bases). Deletions cut 5 bases from V and 0 bases from J, with 16 bases between. The CDR3 has 16 amino acids. Germline V gene sequence: CDR1 LNHNV, CDR2 YYDKDF (reference sequence). CDR3 sequence reads: CATSLTRQIMNTEAFF. For the CDR3, the DNA is TGTGCCACCAGCCTTACTCGACAGATCATGAACACTGAAGCTTTCTTT.

The chain recombines TRBV7-2 with TRBJ2-7; 10 bases are shared with TRBD2. The CDR3 totals 14 residues. Looked up from germline, CDR1 is SGHTA and CDR2 is FQGNSA. V lost 6 bases and J lost 6; bases outside the gene matches: 8. The CDR3 sequence: CASRTSGKGGEQYF. For the CDR3, the DNA is TGTGCCAGCAGAACTAGCGGGAAAGGGGGCGAGCAGTACTTC.

This clone has more than one count but fewer than ten. The chain is built from TRBV7-3 and TRBJ2-3; tentative D call: TRBD2 (5 bases). Germline lookup yields CDR1 SGHTA and CDR2 FQGTGA. Trimming left V 2 bases short and J 2 bases short, with 11 bases between. This CDR3 spans 15 amino acids. Here the CDR3 reads CASSLRGSHTDTQYF. The CDR3 region has the DNA TGTGCCAGCAGCTTACGTGGGAGCCACACAGATACGCAGTATTTT. Supplemented by reference TRBV7-3 and TRBJ2-3, the full variable domain reads GAGVSQTPSNKVTEKGKYVELRCDPISGHTALYWYRQSLGQGPEFLIYFQGTGAADDSGLPNDRFFAVRPEGSVSTLKIQRTERGDSAVYLCASSLRGSHTDTQYFGPGTRLTVL.

This clone occurred a few times. The rearrangement uses TRBV2 and TRBJ2-7, with D possibly being TRBD1 or TRBD2 (5 bases each). This CDR3 is 13 amino acids long. Germline CDR1 SNHLY, CDR2 FYNNEI. Trimming shortened V by 8 bases and J by 0 bases, and 11 bases separated the two germline ends. CDR3 in amino acids: CASSRDDSYEQYF. In DNA form, the CDR3 reads TGTGCCAGCTCCCGGGACGACTCCTACGAGCAGTACTTC.

This clone was seen more than once but under ten times. V usage is TRBV11-2 and J usage is TRBJ1-2; D is unresolved. The germline V gene has CDR1 SGHAT and CDR2 FQNNGV. This CDR3 contains 16 residues. The V and J ends lost 7 bases and 4 bases respectively, with 22 bases between them. DNA of the CDR3: TGTGCCAGCACTCCCTTCTTAACTGAGACCCCCTATGGCTACACCTTC. Protein: CASTPFLTETPYGYTF.

V usage is TRBV11-1 and J usage is TRBJ1-6, with 9 bases matching TRBD1. Germline lookup yields CDR1 SGHAT and CDR2 FQDESV (reference sequence). This CDR3 comprises 15 residues. With V trimmed by 5 bases and J by 11 bases, 10 bases remained unmatched. This CDR3 is CASSRPGTGKTPLHF. CDR3 sequence (DNA): TGTGCCAGCAGCCGTCCCGGGACAGGGAAAACACCCCTCCACTTT. Full variable domain (rest looked up from reference TRBV11-1 and TRBJ1-6): EAEVAQSPRYKITEKSQAVAFWCDPISGHATLYWYRQILGQGPELLVQFQDESVVDDSQLPKDRFSAERLKGVDSTLKIQPAELGDSAMYLCASSRPGTGKTPLHFGNGTRLTVT.